Detailed here is one TCR beta chain. What it binds is unknown. CDR1 MNHEY and CDR2 SVGAGI come from the germline V gene. This CDR3 comprises 14 residues. V dropped 6 bases and J dropped 3 bases, with 12 bases sitting between them. Primers for the PCR totalled 60 Vbeta and 13 Jbeta. This table comes from immunoSEQ multiplex PCR, and its TCRdb copy is limited to in-frame clones, with some not included. The sample has 150,000 to 200,000 clones, 55% to 65% seen once; the top ten hold less than 3%. This specimen belongs to a study of cytomegalovirus exposure and HLA in healthy donors. Study-wide results and limits: Earlier findings revealed that most TCR beta V segments proved productive either about 87% or about 30% of the time. Listed as cytomegalovirus-associated were roughly 180 TCR beta chains.

The chain couples TRBV6-5 to TRBJ1-3, with D tentatively TRBD1 (5 bases). Sequencing used PBMCs. The receptor comes from a man between 40 and 49 years old in good health and CMV-seronegative. This CDR3 reads CASSAGFDGNTIYF. Written as DNA, the CDR3 is TGTGCCAGCAGCGCAGGGTTCGATGGAAACACCATATATTTT.